Listed below are T cell receptor beta chains from one sample, sequenced in a study of vaccination and CD4 T cells after COVID-19. The antigens of these receptors remain unknown. TCRdb used MiXCR to reprocess the PCR reads, holding one entry per CDR3 protein. The sample consists of 4,600 or so distinct CDR3 sequences, 58% of them appearing once. Material: CD4+ T cells from blood, cultured in vitro. These receptors came from a human donor in good health. Both conserved end residues are part of each CDR3. D genes are given only for firm matches. Clone size is shown for a subset of rows, as once, few, many or a class of expanded clone.

>TRBV25-1|.|.|TRBJ1-5
TGTGCCAGCGGGGGGGCTATGGGCAATCAGCCCCAGCATTTT
CASGGAMGNQPQHF
>TRBV5-1|.|.|TRBJ1-6
TGCGCCAGCAGCTTGGAGGGGAGGAATTCACCCCTCCACTTT
CASSLEGRNSPLHF
>TRBV7-2|few|TRBD2|TRBJ2-5
TGTGCCAGCAGTACCTCTAGCGGGGGGTTAAAAAGGACCCAGTACTTC
CASSTSSGGLKRTQYF
>TRBV5-1|.|TRBD1|TRBJ2-2
TGCGCCAGCAGCACGACAGGGCTCGACACCGGGGAGCTGTTTTTT
CASSTTGLDTGELFF
>TRBV20-1|.|.|TRBJ1-6
TGCAGTGCTAGAGAACCCATGGGAGGGGCCAACGATTCACCCCTCCACTTT
CSAREPMGGANDSPLHF
>TRBV20-1|.|TRBD1|TRBJ1-2
TGCAGTGCTAGTGCAGCAGGGGGCTATGGCTACACCTTC
CSASAAGGYGYTF
>TRBV20-1|.|TRBD1|TRBJ1-2
TGCAGTGCTAGAGCAGCAGGGGGCATATATGGCTACACCTTC
CSARAAGGIYGYTF
>TRBV5-4|.|.|TRBJ2-7
TGTGCCAGCAGCTCGCGAGACCACTACGAGCAGTACTTC
CASSSRDHYEQYF
>TRBV5-6|.|TRBD1|TRBJ1-5
TGTGCCAGCAGCTTGGCACAGGGGATGGGTCAGCCCCAGCATTTT
CASSLAQGMGQPQHF
>TRBV6-1|.|TRBD1|TRBJ2-3
TGTGCCAGCAGACGGGACAGTCGTACAGATACGCAGTATTTT
CASRRDSRTDTQYF
>TRBV7-6|few|.|TRBJ1-6
TGTGCCAGCAGCTTAGTATGGGACGGTAATTCACCCCTCCACTTT
CASSLVWDGNSPLHF
>TRBV7-7|few|TRBD1|TRBJ2-5
TGTGCCAGCACCGAACAGGGGGTGGAGACCCAGTACTTC
CASTEQGVETQYF
>TRBV2|.|.|TRBJ2-3
TGTGCCAGCGCGGTGTCTGGTTTTCGGTATTTT
CASAVSGFRYF
>TRBV7-8|.|.|TRBJ1-6
TGTGCCAGCAGCTTTTACGGTGTGGGGAATTCACCCCTCCACTTT
CASSFYGVGNSPLHF